The 15 T cell receptor beta chains presented below share a single source sample, sequenced in a study of cytomegalovirus exposure and HLA in healthy donors. Primers for the PCR totalled 60 Vbeta and 13 Jbeta. Sequenced by immunoSEQ multiplex PCR; TCRdb stores in-frame clones only, minus some. The data contain under 200,000 clones, 84% of them singletons. Sequenced input: PBMCs. These TCRs come from a boy younger than 18 in good health and CMV-seronegative.

This clone was observed a handful of times. V usage is TRBV30 and J usage is TRBJ2-3, with 10 bases aligning to TRBD2. The germline CDR1 and CDR2 sequences are GTSNPN and SVGIG (reference sequence). This CDR3 comprises 15 residues. J gave up 4 bases and V 1 base, and 5 bases lay outside the gene matches. CDR3 in amino acids: CAWSASGGVSDTQYF. The CDR3 region has the DNA TGTGCCTGGAGTGCCAGCGGGGGGGTTTCAGATACGCAGTATTTT.

V usage is TRBV7-2 and J usage is TRBJ2-5, with 7 bases lining up with TRBD2. The CDR3 covers 15 residues. V gave up 3 bases and J gave up 5 bases; unmatched junction bases: 9. CDR1 is SGHTA, CDR2 FQGNSA, per germline. DNA of the CDR3: TGTGCCAGCAGCTTTTTAGGGAGGGGAGAGGAGACCCAGTACTTC. The encoded protein is CASSFLGRGEETQYF.

This clone has just a few counts. The V and J genes are TRBV5-5 and TRBJ1-1; 7 bases fit TRBD1. The CDR3 totals 13 residues. Trimming cost V 5 bases and J 1 base; bases outside gene matches: 2. CDR1 is SGHKS and CDR2 is YYEKEE in the germline V gene (reference sequence). DNA for the CDR3: TGTGCCAGCAGAGGGGGCTGGAACACTGAAGCTTTCTTT. Residues: CASRGGWNTEAFF.

The chain recombines TRBV29-1 with TRBJ2-1; D perhaps matches TRBD2 (10 bases). The CDR3 runs to 20 residues. Germline loops: CDR1 SQVTM, CDR2 ANQGSEA. With 6 bases removed from V and 4 bases from J, the gap between germline ends came to 34 bases. The CDR3 coding sequence is TGCAGCGTCCAAGCCCCTACAGGGGGCGTTATTAGCGGGGGGTACAATGAGCAGTTCTTC. As protein: CSVQAPTGGVISGGYNEQFF.

The rearrangement uses TRBV7-2 and TRBJ2-1; 16 positions agree with TRBD2. Trimming cost V 0 bases and J 15 bases; bases outside gene matches: 5. The CDR3 is 15 amino acids. Germline V gene data show CDR1 as SGHTA and CDR2 as FQGNSA. This CDR3 reads CASSLAGLAGGPGFF. CDR3 DNA: TGTGCCAGCAGCTTAGCGGGACTAGCGGGAGGGCCCGGGTTCTTC. The full variable domain, rest sourced from reference TRBV7-2 and TRBJ2-1, is GAGVSQSPSNKVTEKGKDVELRCDPISGHTALYWYRQSLGQGLEFLIYFQGNSAPDKSGLPSDRFSAERTGGSVSTLTIQRTQQEDSAVYLCASSLAGLAGGPGFFGPGTRLTVL.

J is TRBJ2-7 and V is TRBV10-3; 7 bases fit TRBD1. CDR1 is ENHRY, CDR2 SYGVKD, per germline. The CDR3 is made up of 13 amino acids. V was pared by 3 bases and J by 3 bases, with 2 bases of the junction left unmatched. In DNA, the CDR3 is TGTGCCATCAGTGAAAGGGACAGCTACGAGCAGTACTTC. Residues: CAISERDSYEQYF.

This chain joins TRBV12-5 and TRBJ1-1; possibly TRBD1 for D (6 bases). V was pared by 5 bases and J by 10 bases, with 14 bases between. Germline V lookup: CDR1 LGHNT, CDR2 FRNRAP. There are 12 residues in the CDR3. CDR3 residues: CASGKDRLAAFF. The CDR3 DNA reads TGTGCTAGTGGTAAAGACAGGCTCGCAGCTTTCTTT.

The rearrangement uses TRBV15 and TRBJ1-5; no firm D call. Germline-derived CDR1 and CDR2 are LNHNV and YYDKDF (reference sequence). V lost 0 bases and J lost 8, with 14 bases in between. CDR3 length: 15 amino acids. CDR3 in DNA: TGTGCCACCAGCAGAGATCTTCTCCGCGAGGAGCCCCAGCATTTT. This gives the protein CATSRDLLREEPQHF.

The genes are TRBV9 and TRBJ1-5, with D possibly TRBD1 on 6 matching bases. Per the germline V gene, CDR1 is SGDLS and CDR2 is YYNGEE. Trimming left V 7 bases short and J 10 bases short, with 21 bases between. This CDR3 has 14 amino acids. The DNA of the CDR3 is TGTGCCAGCGGGGGCAGGTATTTAGGGGACCCCCAGCATTTT. Protein sequence: CASGGRYLGDPQHF.

The V call is TRBV28, the J call TRBJ2-1; perhaps TRBD2 as D (6 bases). The CDR3 loop spans 12 amino acids. The ends were cut back, 3 bases at V and 8 bases at J, with 8 bases in the middle. Germline V CDR1 and CDR2: MDHEN, SYDVKM. The CDR3 DNA reads as TGTGCCAGCAGTTTGGGACTCTATGAGCAGTTCTTC. Protein sequence: CASSLGLYEQFF.

A word on this clone: At one end, the junction sequence differs from germline, possibly due to a read error. The rearrangement joins TRBV7-7 to TRBJ2-5; TRBD2 might be the D (6 bases). The V gene's germline CDR1 is SSHAT and CDR2 FNYEAQ (reference sequence). The CDR3 sequence is 16 residues long. The CDR3 protein is CASSLGALGMGGTQYF. The CDR3 bases are TGTGCTAGCAGCTTAGGGGCCCTAGGGATGGGGGGGACCCAGTACTTC.

The rearrangement uses TRBV19 and TRBJ1-5; tentative D call: TRBD1 (6 bases). The CDR3 spans 15 residues. Germline assignment: CDR1 LNHDA and CDR2 SQIVND (reference sequence). Trimming shortened V by 3 bases and J by 0 bases, and 9 bases separated the two germline ends. The CDR3 nucleotides are TGTGCCAGTAGTATGGGGGCCTATAGCAATCAGCCCCAGCATTTT. Translating it yields CASSMGAYSNQPQHF.

This clone was seen only a few times. For the CDR3, the DNA is TGTGCCAGCAGCTCACCACTAGCGGGACCCTACAATGAGCAGTTCTTC. Translation gives CASSSPLAGPYNEQFF. This chain uses TRBV7-9 with TRBJ2-1; 10 nucleotides align to TRBD2. The junction had 5 bases not matched to a gene; V was cut back by 4 bases and J by 2 bases. From germline, CDR1 is SEHNR and CDR2 FQNEAQ (reference sequence). The CDR3 extends over 16 amino acids.

The CDR3 nucleotides read TGTGCCTGGAGCAGCGGGTCGTACTACGAGCAGTACTTC. Its protein product is CAWSSGSYYEQYF. This chain joins TRBV30 and TRBJ2-7; possibly TRBD2 for D (6 bases). Germline CDR1 is GTSNPN and CDR2 is SVGIG (reference sequence). The V end was cut by 3 bases, the J end by 3 bases, with 12 bases between. This CDR3 region has 13 residues.

The rearrangement links TRBV6-5 to TRBJ1-6, with a tentative D call TRBD1 (5 bases). CDR3 size: 13 residues. Germline-derived CDR1 and CDR2 are MNHEY and SVGAGI. The V gene lost 5 bases and the J gene lost 10 bases, with 12 bases spanning the gap. The CDR3 loop reads CASSPRDYSPLHF. In DNA, the CDR3 is TGTGCCAGCAGTCCCCGGGACTACTCACCCCTCCACTTT.